What follows are 21 T cell receptor beta chains derived from one specimen sequenced in a study of T-cell reconstitution after alpha-beta-depleted transplantation in children. It was with unique molecular identifiers that the TCRbeta library was prepared. In TCRdb, the PCR reads were re-called with MiXCR into one record per CDR3 protein. The sample consists of 900,000 or so distinct CDR3 sequences, under 20% of them appearing once. Sequenced here: PBMCs, mostly from graft donor cells, sampled 360 days after TCRalphabeta/CD19-depleted stem cell transplant. All receptors derive from a male patient aged 10 to 17 who had a stem cell transplant for acute lymphoblastic leukemia, so the T cells may come from the graft donor.

The chain employs TRBV11-2 and TRBJ2-3; 7 positions match TRBD2. Looked up from germline, CDR1 is SGHAT and CDR2 is FQNNGV. The CDR3 sequence is 18 residues long. V lost 9 bases and J lost 4; bases outside the gene matches: 22. CDR3 in amino acids: CARGPKLREGLRADTQYF. The CDR3 nucleotides are TGTGCCAGAGGGCCCAAATTGAGGGAGGGCCTTAGGGCAGATACGCAGTATTTT.

J is TRBJ2-7 and V is TRBV13, with D unresolved. Per germline, CDR1 PRHDT and CDR2 FYEKMQ (reference sequence). V gave up 5 bases and J gave up 2 bases, with 13 bases separating them. The CDR3 sequence is 14 residues long. DNA for the CDR3: TGTGCCAGCAGCACAAGACTGAGTCCCTACGAGCAGTACTTC. It encodes CASSTRLSPYEQYF.

This clonotype was seen only a few times. This chain links TRBV7-9 with TRBJ1-2, with a weak D call TRBD1 (6 bases). The CDR3 extends over 13 amino acids. In germline, CDR1 is SEHNR, CDR2 FQNEAQ (reference sequence). V dropped 5 bases and J dropped 4 bases, with 11 bases sitting between them. CDR3 region: CASSRDIFYGYTF. CDR3 coding DNA: TGTGCCAGCAGCCGGGACATATTCTATGGCTACACCTTC.

There are a few counts of this clonotype. This sequence joins TRBV12-3 or TRBV12-4 and TRBJ1-5; 7 nucleotides align to TRBD1. The CDR3 is 16 residues long. Trimming removed 6 bases from V and 0 bases from J; junction bases left unmatched: 8. In nucleotides, the CDR3 is TGTGCCAGCAGCCCCGAAGGACAGGCTAGCAATCAGCCCCAGCATTTT. Amino acids: CASSPEGQASNQPQHF.

This clonotype appeared many times. The CDR3 region has the DNA TGTGCCAGCAGCATCCTGGACCAGAGAAACTATGGCTACACCTTC. Its translation is CASSILDQRNYGYTF. The chain recombines TRBV7-9 with TRBJ1-2, with D unresolved. The CDR3 is 15 amino acids. Trimming removed 5 bases from V and 2 bases from J, with 15 bases in between. Per the germline V gene, CDR1 is SEHNR and CDR2 is FQNEAQ (reference sequence).

This clonotype was detected many times. The chain employs TRBV7-3 and TRBJ2-1; D possibly corresponds to TRBD2 (5 bases). CDR1 and CDR2 (germline): SGHTA, FQGTGA. This CDR3 has 13 amino acids. Deletions cut 5 bases from V and 4 bases from J, with 9 bases between. CDR3 amino acids: CASSPDLYNEQFF. DNA of the CDR3: TGTGCCAGCAGCCCGGACTTATACAATGAGCAGTTCTTC.

The table lists this clonotype with a few counts. The chain employs TRBV11-3 and TRBJ2-1; D is unresolved. With 5 bases removed from V and 0 bases from J, the gap between germline ends came to 11 bases. The V gene's germline CDR1 is SGHNT and CDR2 YENEEA. The CDR3 is made up of 15 amino acids. As DNA, the CDR3 is TGTGCCAGCAGCCTCTCGTGGAGCTCCTACAATGAGCAGTTCTTC. As protein: CASSLSWSSYNEQFF.

This clonotype was observed many times. In DNA, the CDR3 is TGTGCCAGCAGCCCTGAAGGGAGTCCCCCCTACAATGAGCAGTTCTTC. Protein sequence: CASSPEGSPPYNEQFF. This sequence joins TRBV9 and TRBJ2-1; perhaps TRBD2 as D (5 bases). Trimming shortened V by 4 bases and J by 2 bases, and 16 bases separated the two germline ends. Germline CDR1 and CDR2: SGDLS and YYNGEE. The CDR3 runs 16 residues.

This chain links TRBV27 with TRBJ1-2; 8 bases align to TRBD1. The CDR3 length is 14 residues. After removal of 7 bases from V and 3 bases from J, the junction contained 7 bases not matched to a gene. Germline values: CDR1 MNHEY, CDR2 SMNVEV (reference sequence). This chain's CDR3 is CASKPGQAYYGYTF. The CDR3 nucleotides read TGTGCCAGCAAACCGGGACAGGCGTACTATGGCTACACCTTC.

This clonotype was observed a few times. V is TRBV4-1 and J is TRBJ1-1, with TRBD1 as a possible D gene (6 bases). The CDR3 is made up of 13 amino acids. Germline values: CDR1 MGHRA, CDR2 YSYEKL. V was cut by 2 bases and J by 5 bases, with 9 bases left in between. The CDR3 here is CASSQKGGTEAFF. In DNA form, the CDR3 reads TGCGCCAGCAGCCAAAAGGGGGGGACTGAAGCTTTCTTT.

The gene calls are TRBV11-2 and TRBJ2-1, with TRBD2 identical over 11 bases. CDR1 is SGHAT, CDR2 FQNNGV, per germline. CDR3 length: 15 residues. J gave up 5 bases and V 5 bases, and 5 bases lay outside the gene matches. The CDR3 bases are TGTGCCAGCAGCAAGGGACTAGCGGTCCACAATGAGCAGTTCTTC. This sequence encodes CASSKGLAVHNEQFF.

This clonotype was seen more than once but under ten times. The chain uses TRBV4-1 and TRBJ2-3; the D is unclear. Germline loops: CDR1 MGHRA, CDR2 YSYEKL. V was clipped by 1 base and J by 6 bases, with 5 bases between them. This CDR3 is 12 amino acids long. CDR3 sequence reads: CASSQAMDTQYF. CDR3 bases: TGCGCCAGCAGCCAAGCGATGGATACGCAGTATTTT.

This clonotype turned up a few times. V usage is TRBV20-1 and J usage is TRBJ1-5; the D is unclear. The V and J ends lost 3 bases and 1 base respectively, with 13 bases between them. Per germline, CDR1 DFQATT and CDR2 SNEGSKA (reference sequence). This CDR3 comprises 15 residues. In DNA, the CDR3 is TGCAGTGCTAGTAACTACAGACGAAGCAATCAGCCCCAGCATTTT. Amino acid sequence: CSASNYRRSNQPQHF.

The J gene is TRBJ2-7, the V gene TRBV18; D might be TRBD1 (5 bases). The V and J ends lost 0 bases and 3 bases respectively, with 15 bases between them. The germline CDR1 and CDR2 sequences are KGHSH and LQKENI. This CDR3 contains 16 residues. The CDR3 region is CASSPPTTNRYYEQYF. CDR3 in DNA: TGTGCCAGCTCACCACCTACGACAAACAGGTACTACGAGCAGTACTTC.

This clonotype was recorded many times. This chain joins TRBV5-8 and TRBJ2-3; TRBD2 agrees at 10 bases. The CDR3 is made up of 15 amino acids. Per the germline V gene, CDR1 is SGHTS and CDR2 is YDEGEE. V shed 4 bases and J 4 bases; nucleotides not matched to a gene: 6. The CDR3 reads CASSPRTSGSDTQYF. The CDR3 DNA sequence: TGTGCCAGCAGCCCTAGGACTAGCGGATCAGATACGCAGTATTTT.

This clonotype was seen a few times. The chain uses TRBV12-3 or TRBV12-4 and TRBJ2-1; D is uncertain. This CDR3 has 11 amino acids. Trimming left V 10 bases short and J 3 bases short, with 7 bases between. The CDR3 loop is CAIKGYNEQFF. CDR3 nucleotides: TGTGCCATTAAGGGCTACAATGAGCAGTTCTTC.

V usage is TRBV18 and J usage is TRBJ2-7; D ambiguous. Germline V gene data show CDR1 as KGHSH and CDR2 as LQKENI. The CDR3 has 16 residues. V lost 2 bases to trimming and J lost 2 bases, with 16 bases between them. As DNA, the CDR3 is TGTGCCAGCTCACCATTAGCAGGACCGCTAACCTACGAGCAGTACTTC. Its protein product is CASSPLAGPLTYEQYF.

The rearrangement joins TRBV5-1 to TRBJ2-5, with D possibly being TRBD1 (5 bases). The V gene lost 4 bases and the J gene lost 7 bases, with 23 bases spanning the gap. The length of the CDR3 is 16 residues. Germline loops: CDR1 SGHRS, CDR2 YFSETQ. CDR3 region: CASSPVLDILSGTQYF. The CDR3 DNA reads as TGCGCCAGCAGCCCCGTCCTGGACATTCTTTCGGGGACCCAGTACTTC. Drawing the rest from reference TRBV5-1 and TRBJ2-5, the complete variable domain is KAGVTQTPRYLIKTRGQQVTLSCSPISGHRSVSWYQQTPGQGLQFLFEYFSETQRNKGNFPGRFSGRQFSNSRSEMNVSTLELGDSALYLCASSPVLDILSGTQYFGPGTRLLVL.

J is TRBJ2-5 and V is TRBV2; 11 bases map to TRBD2. Germline loops: CDR1 SNHLY, CDR2 FYNNEI. V gave up 5 bases and J gave up 5 bases; unmatched junction bases: 7. This CDR3 is 15 amino acids long. CDR3 region: CASSKLAGAMETQYF. As DNA, the CDR3 is TGTGCCAGCAGTAAACTAGCGGGAGCAATGGAGACCCAGTACTTC.

The J gene is TRBJ2-7, the V gene TRBV29-1; D is unclear. Germline V gene lookup returns CDR1 SQVTM and CDR2 ANQGSEA. This CDR3 spans 12 amino acids. Trimming cost V 6 bases and J 5 bases, with 14 bases left between them. CDR3 in amino acids: CSVNERSDEQYF. The CDR3 DNA reads as TGCAGCGTGAACGAAAGATCGGACGAGCAGTACTTC.

The V gene is TRBV29-1, the J gene TRBJ1-1; the match to TRBD1 covers 10 bases. CDR1 is SQVTM and CDR2 is ANQGSEA in the germline V gene. CDR3 size: 13 residues. The trim removed 7 bases at V and 8 bases at J, leaving 10 bases unmatched. The CDR3 protein is CSASWGQGMEAFF. In DNA form, the CDR3 reads TGCAGCGCGTCTTGGGGACAGGGGATGGAAGCTTTCTTT.